These T cell receptor beta chains were read from a single sample in a study of blood T cells in healthy people across ages. TCRdb ran MiXCR on the 5' RACE reads and lists one entry per CDR3 protein. Among 800,000 to 950,000 distinct CDR3 sequences, about 48% were seen once, and the ten largest hold about an eighth. The sequenced material came from blood. The receptor source for this set is a man aged 25 to 40 in good health. CDR3s include the opening cysteine and the closing phenylalanine or tryptophan. Fields, in order: J gene, clone size, CDR3 length, D gene, V gene, CDR3 protein, CDR3 DNA. D genes are given only for firm matches. The size field is filled for only some rows; it gives once, few, many or a size class.

>TRBJ2-3|.|11|.|TRBV20-1
CSAQDGDTQYF
TGCAGTGCACAGGACGGGGATACGCAGTATTTT
>TRBJ1-5|.|12|.|TRBV20-1
CSAKTGDQPQHF
TGCAGTGCCAAGACAGGAGATCAGCCCCAGCATTTT
>TRBJ2-2|.|18|.|TRBV5-1
CASSLEQGDYSNTGELFF
TGCGCCAGCAGCTTGGAACAGGGGGACTACTCGAACACCGGGGAGCTGTTTTTT
>TRBJ1-1|.|15|.|TRBV5-1
CASRFKTGANTEAFF
TGCGCCAGCAGATTCAAGACAGGAGCCAACACTGAAGCTTTCTTT
>TRBJ2-1|.|15|.|TRBV28
CASRWGGTGKNEQFF
TGTGCCAGCAGGTGGGGGGGGACAGGAAAGAATGAGCAGTTCTTC
>TRBJ2-1|.|14|.|TRBV7-2
CASGVQERSNEQFF
TGTGCCAGCGGCGTTCAGGAGCGAAGCAATGAGCAGTTCTTC
>TRBJ2-7|few|15|.|TRBV4-2
CASSQQLQSSYEQYF
TGTGCCAGCAGCCAGCAACTCCAGAGCTCCTACGAGCAGTACTTC
>TRBJ1-1|.|13|.|TRBV18
CASSPRYFTEAFF
TGTGCCAGCTCACCGAGGTATTTCACTGAAGCTTTCTTT
>TRBJ1-6|.|15|.|TRBV20-1
CSARAGTTYNSPLHF
TGCAGTGCTAGAGCAGGGACCACCTATAATTCACCCCTCCACTTT
>TRBJ2-1|.|17|TRBD2|TRBV4-3
CASSQETSGETYNEQFF
TGCGCCAGCAGCCAAGAGACTAGCGGGGAAACCTACAATGAGCAGTTCTTC
>TRBJ2-1|few|13|TRBD1|TRBV29-1
CSVRDSQIVEQFF
TGCAGCGTTCGGGACAGCCAAATCGTGGAGCAGTTCTTC
>TRBJ2-3|few|14|TRBD2|TRBV20-1
CSGEESGEADTQYF
TGCAGTGGGGAGGAAAGCGGGGAGGCGGATACGCAGTATTTT
>TRBJ2-1|.|15|.|TRBV5-1
CASSPPTDSYNEQFF
TGCGCCAGCAGCCCCCCGACGGATTCCTACAATGAGCAGTTCTTC
>TRBJ2-7|.|18|.|TRBV27
CASSSLFQDSSYSYEQYF
TGTGCCAGCAGCTCCTTGTTCCAAGACAGTAGTTACTCCTACGAGCAGTACTTC
>TRBJ2-4|few|13|.|TRBV7-2
CASSLALQGAQYF
TGTGCCAGCAGCTTAGCGCTACAGGGCGCTCAGTACTTC
>TRBJ2-5|.|15|.|TRBV20-1
CSARWPRGGQETQYF
TGCAGTGCTAGGTGGCCGCGTGGGGGGCAAGAGACCCAGTACTTC
>TRBJ2-3|few|14|TRBD2|TRBV24-1
CATSDVGGTDTQYF
TGTGCCACCAGTGATGTCGGGGGGACAGATACGCAGTATTTT
>TRBJ1-2|.|11|.|TRBV28
CASSGYRGYTF
TGTGCCAGCAGTGGTTACAGGGGCTACACCTTC
>TRBJ1-2|.|15|.|TRBV6-1
CASSEATGPNYGYTF
TGTGCCAGCAGTGAAGCGACAGGCCCTAACTATGGCTACACCTTC
>TRBJ2-3|few|14|TRBD2|TRBV20-1
CSAPGLASTDTQYF
TGCAGTGCTCCCGGACTAGCGAGCACAGATACGCAGTATTTT
>TRBJ1-1|many|14|.|TRBV5-1
CASSLATLNTEAFF
TGCGCCAGCAGCTTGGCCACCCTGAACACTGAAGCTTTCTTT
>TRBJ1-1|.|15|.|TRBV12-3/TRBV12-4
CASSLDGTGNTEAFF
TGTGCCAGCAGTTTGGACGGGACGGGTAACACTGAAGCTTTCTTT
>TRBJ2-5|.|15|TRBD1|TRBV10-3
CAIRRGTGAQETQYF
TGTGCCATCAGAAGGGGGACAGGGGCGCAAGAGACCCAGTACTTC
>TRBJ2-3|.|16|TRBD2|TRBV11-1
CASSFGSGVLTDMQYF
TGTGCCAGCAGCTTCGGAAGCGGGGTGCTCACAGATATGCAGTATTTT
>TRBJ1-6|.|14|.|TRBV7-9
CASSPEQYNSPLHF
TGTGCCAGCAGCCCCGAACAGTATAATTCACCCCTCCACTTT
>TRBJ1-2|few|12|TRBD1|TRBV30
CAWDRGHYGYTF
TGTGCCTGGGACAGGGGGCACTATGGCTACACCTTC
>TRBJ2-7|.|14|TRBD1|TRBV6-5
CTSSSRTGFHEQYF
TGTACCAGCAGTAGCAGGACAGGATTCCACGAGCAGTACTTC
>TRBJ1-5|.|17|TRBD1|TRBV6-4
CASSVPGQAYSNQPQHF
TGTGCCAGCAGTGTCCCGGGACAGGCATATAGCAATCAGCCCCAGCATTTT
>TRBJ2-3|few|16|.|TRBV10-3
CAISGPEEGLVDTQYF
TGTGCCATCAGTGGCCCCGAGGAGGGCTTGGTAGATACGCAGTATTTT
>TRBJ1-2|.|11|.|TRBV29-1
CSERRDYGYTF
TGCAGTGAACGGAGGGACTATGGCTACACCTTC
>TRBJ2-1|.|17|.|TRBV4-1
CASSQDWEAGSYNEQFF
TGCGCCAGCAGCCAAGATTGGGAAGCGGGCTCCTACAATGAGCAGTTCTTC
>TRBJ1-2|once|16|.|TRBV7-2
CASSYHMGSSECGYTF
TGTGCCAGCAGCTACCATATGGGGTCTTCGGAATGTGGCTACACCTTC
>TRBJ1-2|.|14|.|TRBV5-1
CAGSFSQVGYGYTF
TGCGCCGGCAGCTTCTCCCAGGTTGGCTATGGCTACACCTTC
>TRBJ2-1|.|13|.|TRBV2
CASSWDAGNEQFF
TGTGCCAGCAGCTGGGACGCGGGGAATGAGCAGTTCTTC
>TRBJ2-1|.|17|.|TRBV28
CASRGTGLPSSYNEQFF
TGTGCCAGCAGGGGGACGGGACTCCCGAGCTCCTACAATGAGCAGTTCTTC
>TRBJ2-3|few|12|.|TRBV7-8
CASSFYGSSEYF
TGTGCCAGCAGCTTCTATGGTTCTAGCGAGTATTTT
>TRBJ1-2|.|15|.|TRBV6-6
CASSDSGVRRYGYTF
TGTGCCAGCAGTGACTCGGGGGTACGGCGGTATGGCTACACCTTC
>TRBJ2-1|.|13|.|TRBV20-1
CSASGQRPHEQFF
TGCAGTGCGAGCGGCCAACGTCCCCATGAGCAGTTCTTC
>TRBJ2-1|many|15|.|TRBV27
CASRGTVSSYNEQFF
TGTGCCAGCAGGGGGACGGTCAGCTCCTACAATGAGCAGTTCTTC
>TRBJ2-5|few|14|.|TRBV28
CASSLRVVQETQYF
TGTGCCAGCAGTTTAAGGGTCGTACAAGAGACCCAGTACTTC
>TRBJ2-5|few|13|.|TRBV3-1
CASSLSGPETQYF
TGTGCCAGCAGCCTATCCGGTCCAGAGACCCAGTACTTC
>TRBJ2-5|once|15|TRBD2|TRBV6-6
CASSPSGGAQETQYF
TGTGCCAGCAGTCCTAGCGGGGGCGCACAAGAGACCCAGTACTTC
>TRBJ2-1|few|15|TRBD1|TRBV28
CASSLGGQVDDEQFF
TGTGCCAGCAGTTTAGGAGGACAGGTAGATGATGAGCAGTTCTTC
>TRBJ2-7|.|14|.|TRBV29-1
CSVEFPGSSYEQYF
TGCAGCGTTGAGTTCCCTGGCAGCTCCTACGAGCAGTACTTC
>TRBJ1-2|few|11|.|TRBV6-2/TRBV6-3
CASSPLYGYTF
TGTGCCAGCAGCCCCCTCTATGGCTACACCTTC
>TRBJ2-1|.|16|TRBD1|TRBV7-2
CASSLEGQGVYNEQFF
TGTGCCAGCAGCTTAGAGGGCCAGGGGGTTTACAATGAGCAGTTCTTC
>TRBJ2-7|.|15|TRBD1|TRBV29-1
CSVEDPTGGSYEQYF
TGCAGCGTTGAAGATCCGACAGGGGGATCGTACGAGCAGTACTTC
>TRBJ2-5|.|16|.|TRBV4-1
CASSQDWRPSDKTQYF
TGCGCCAGCAGCCAAGATTGGCGTCCCAGCGATAAGACCCAGTACTTC
>TRBJ1-1|.|10|.|TRBV30
CAWSVEEAFF
TGTGCCTGGAGTGTGGAAGAAGCTTTCTTT
>TRBJ1-2|few|13|.|TRBV10-3
CAISESYDGGYTF
TGTGCCATCAGTGAGTCGTATGACGGAGGCTACACCTTC
>TRBJ2-1|many|11|.|TRBV5-6
CASSWDREQFF
TGTGCCAGCAGTTGGGACCGCGAGCAGTTCTTC
>TRBJ2-5|few|11|.|TRBV30
CAWSYKETQYF
TGTGCCTGGAGTTACAAAGAGACCCAGTACTTC
>TRBJ1-6|.|16|TRBD1|TRBV6-5
CASSFGGTGVNSPLHF
TGTGCCAGCAGTTTCGGTGGGACAGGGGTTAATTCACCCCTCCACTTT
>TRBJ2-3|.|17|TRBD2|TRBV11-2
CASSLDRRTSRLDTQYF
TGTGCCAGCAGCTTAGATAGAAGGACTAGTCGATTAGATACGCAGTATTTT
>TRBJ1-6|.|17|TRBD1|TRBV15
CATSSGQGATNNSPLHF
TGTGCCACCAGCAGCGGACAGGGGGCAACGAATAATTCACCCCTCCACTTT
>TRBJ1-2|.|12|.|TRBV12-3/TRBV12-4
CASSVTGSGYTF
TGTGCCAGCAGTGTAACAGGGTCCGGCTACACCTTC
>TRBJ1-4|few|15|.|TRBV18
CASSPRDGTNEKLFF
TGTGCCAGCTCACCTCGGGACGGCACTAATGAAAAACTGTTTTTT
>TRBJ1-5|few|15|.|TRBV5-1
CASSAQQGVGQPQHF
TGCGCCAGCAGCGCCCAACAGGGTGTGGGTCAGCCCCAGCATTTT
>TRBJ2-7|many|15|TRBD1|TRBV7-2
CASSFTTGGAYEQYF
TGTGCCAGCAGTTTCACAACAGGGGGCGCCTACGAGCAGTACTTC